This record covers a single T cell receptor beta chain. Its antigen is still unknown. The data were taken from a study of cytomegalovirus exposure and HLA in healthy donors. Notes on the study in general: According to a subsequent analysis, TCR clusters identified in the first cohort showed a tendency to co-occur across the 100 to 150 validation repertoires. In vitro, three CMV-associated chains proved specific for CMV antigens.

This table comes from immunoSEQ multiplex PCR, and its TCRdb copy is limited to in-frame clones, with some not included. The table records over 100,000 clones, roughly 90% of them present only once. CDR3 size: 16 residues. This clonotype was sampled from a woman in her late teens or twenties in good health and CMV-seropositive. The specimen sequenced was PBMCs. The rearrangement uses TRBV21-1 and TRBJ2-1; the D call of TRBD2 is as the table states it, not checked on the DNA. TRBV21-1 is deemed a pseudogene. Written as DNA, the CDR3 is TGTGCCAGCAGCAAACGACTAGCGGCCTCCTACAATGAGCAGTTCTTC. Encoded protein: CASSKRLAASYNEQFF.